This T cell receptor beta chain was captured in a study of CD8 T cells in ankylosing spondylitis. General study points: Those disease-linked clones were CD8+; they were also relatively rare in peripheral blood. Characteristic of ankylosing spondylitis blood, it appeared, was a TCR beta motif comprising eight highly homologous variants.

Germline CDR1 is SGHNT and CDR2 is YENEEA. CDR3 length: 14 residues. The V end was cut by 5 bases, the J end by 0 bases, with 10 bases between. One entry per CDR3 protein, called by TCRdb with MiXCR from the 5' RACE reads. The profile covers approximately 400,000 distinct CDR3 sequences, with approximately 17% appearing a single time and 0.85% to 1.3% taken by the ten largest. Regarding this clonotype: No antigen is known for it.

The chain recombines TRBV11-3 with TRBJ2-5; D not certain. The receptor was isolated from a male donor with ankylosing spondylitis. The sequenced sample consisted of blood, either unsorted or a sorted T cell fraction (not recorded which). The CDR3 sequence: CASSPELYQETQYF. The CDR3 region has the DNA TGTGCCAGCAGCCCAGAGCTGTACCAAGAGACCCAGTACTTC.